This T cell receptor (beta chain) comes out of a study of beta chain features in type 1 diabetes. Looking at the study overall: Comparable age, gender and cell yields were observed in patients relative to healthy donors. Study-wide points: TCRB CDR3s from Type 1 diabetes patients were moderately but significantly shorter in all four CD4+ subsets. Among type 1 diabetes patients, VDJ junctions had fewer insertions and more deletions. A greater similarity of naive, central memory and Treg TCRB repertoires was seen among patients than among healthy donors.

A note on this clone: What it recognizes is unknown.

The study reverse transcribed the entire isolated RNA, so it sequenced expressed TCRB transcripts. Libraries were prepared by immunoSEQ multiplex PCR; TCRdb keeps only in-frame clonotypes and omits some of them. In the table there are under 300,000 clones, 11% to 15% of which are singletons. Trimming removed 4 bases at V and 3 bases at J, with 14 bases between. Germline CDR1 and CDR2: SGHRS and YFSETQ. CDR3 length equals 15 residues. Sequenced: naive CD4+ T cells from blood. This sequence joins TRBV5-1 and TRBJ1-5; maybe TRBD1 (5 bases). The sequence derives from a man in his thirties or forties with type 1 diabetes. This CDR3 reads CASSVSGGDNQPQHF. In DNA form, the CDR3 reads TGCGCCAGCAGCGTATCCGGGGGAGACAATCAGCCCCAGCATTTT.